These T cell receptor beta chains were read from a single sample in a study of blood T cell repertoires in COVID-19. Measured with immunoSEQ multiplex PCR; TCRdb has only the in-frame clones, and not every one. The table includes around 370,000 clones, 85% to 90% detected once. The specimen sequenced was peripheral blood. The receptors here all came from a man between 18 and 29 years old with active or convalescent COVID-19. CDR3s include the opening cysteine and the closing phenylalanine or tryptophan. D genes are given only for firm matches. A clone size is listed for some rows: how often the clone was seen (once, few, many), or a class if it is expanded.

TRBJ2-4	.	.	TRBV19	TGTGCCCCCCACGGTGTCCGGAGTAGTCACGCCAAAAACATTCAGTACTTC	CAPHGVRSSHAKNIQYF
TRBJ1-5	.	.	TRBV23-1	TGCGCCAGCAGTCGCTTGTCCGACAGGAGCAATCAGCCCCAGCATTTT	CASSRLSDRSNQPQHF
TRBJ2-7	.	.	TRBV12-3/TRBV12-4	TGTGCCAGCAGTTTCAGTTCCGAGCAGTACTTC	CASSFSSEQYF
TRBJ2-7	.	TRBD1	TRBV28	TGTGCCAGCAGGACAGGGGGAACCTACGAGCAGTACTTC	CASRTGGTYEQYF
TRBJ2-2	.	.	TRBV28	TGTGCCAGCAGGAAACGGACAGTTCCGAACACCGGGGAGCTGTTTTTT	CASRKRTVPNTGELFF
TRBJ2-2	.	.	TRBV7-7	TGTGCTAGCAGCTTAAGGGGACACTTCTCGAACACCGGGGAGCTGTTTTTT	CASSLRGHFSNTGELFF
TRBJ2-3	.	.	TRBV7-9	TGTGCCAGCAGCTTAGCCGGAGTCACAGATACGCAGTATTTT	CASSLAGVTDTQYF
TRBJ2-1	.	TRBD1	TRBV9	TGTGCCAGCAGCCCCTCTTTTTGGACAGGGGTCTATGAGCAGTTCTTC	CASSPSFWTGVYEQFF
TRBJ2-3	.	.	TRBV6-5	TGTGCCAGCACCCCCGGAGATACGCAGTATTTT	CASTPGDTQYF
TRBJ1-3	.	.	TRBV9	TGTGCCAGCAGCCCAGGCAGCTCTGGAAACACCATATATTTT	CASSPGSSGNTIYF
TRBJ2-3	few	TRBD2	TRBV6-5	TGTGCCAGCAGGCCTACTAGCGGGGGGGCGGATACGCAGTATTTT	CASRPTSGGADTQYF
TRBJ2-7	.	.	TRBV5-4	TGTGCCAGCAGCTCGACAGGCGAAACCTACGAGCAGTACTTC	CASSSTGETYEQYF
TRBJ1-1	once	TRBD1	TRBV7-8	TGTGCCAGCAGCTTAGACTTGGACAGGTTGAACACTGAAGCTTTCTTT	CASSLDLDRLNTEAFF
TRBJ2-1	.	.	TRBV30	TGTGCCTGGAGTGTACTTGGGGGAGGGGGGGATGAGCAGTTCTTC	CAWSVLGGGGDEQFF
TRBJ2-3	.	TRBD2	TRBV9	TGTGCCAGCAGCGCCGTTAGCGGGGGGGCCACAGATACGCAGTATTTT	CASSAVSGGATDTQYF
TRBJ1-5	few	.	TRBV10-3	TGTGCCATCAGTGAGTCGAGTCTACAGAATCAGCCCCAGCATTTT	CAISESSLQNQPQHF
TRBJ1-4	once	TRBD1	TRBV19	TGTGCCAGTAGAGACAGGGGGCGCGGTGAAAAACTGTTTTTT	CASRDRGRGEKLFF
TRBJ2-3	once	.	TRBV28	TGTGCCAGCAGGTCCAGTCGCCTGACAGATACGCAGTATTTT	CASRSSRLTDTQYF
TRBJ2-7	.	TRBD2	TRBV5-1	TGCGCCAGCAGCCCGAAAAGGACTAGCTCCTACGAGCAGTACTTC	CASSPKRTSSYEQYF
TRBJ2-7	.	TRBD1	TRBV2	TGTGCCAGCGTGTCACAGGGGGCTTCCTACGAGCAGTACTTC	CASVSQGASYEQYF
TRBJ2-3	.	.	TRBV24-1	TGTGCCACCAGTGATTTGGGGGGGGCGACAGATACGCAGTATTTT	CATSDLGGATDTQYF
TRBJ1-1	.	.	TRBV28	TGTGCCAGCAGTCCGGGTCTCGCGAGGAGTGAAGCTTTCTTT	CASSPGLARSEAFF
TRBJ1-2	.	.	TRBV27	TGTGCCGTACGAGGCCTAAGGCAGAGAGGCTACACCTTC	CAVRGLRQRGYTF
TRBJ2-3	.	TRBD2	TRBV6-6	TGTGCCAGCAGCCCCGGGACTAACCCCCGAGATACGCAGTATTTT	CASSPGTNPRDTQYF
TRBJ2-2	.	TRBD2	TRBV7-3	TGTGCCAGCAGCGTAACCGGGACTACCAACACCGGGGAGCTGTTTTTT	CASSVTGTTNTGELFF
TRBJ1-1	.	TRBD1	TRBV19	TGTGCCAGTCAACAGGGGTTGAACACTGAAGCTTTCTTT	CASQQGLNTEAFF
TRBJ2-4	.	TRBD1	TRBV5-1	TGCGCCAGCAGCATCACAGGGGGCCAATCCAAAAACATTCAGTACTTC	CASSITGGQSKNIQYF
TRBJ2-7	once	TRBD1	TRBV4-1	TGCGCCAGCAACTCCGGGACAGCCTACGACGAGCAGTACTTC	CASNSGTAYDEQYF
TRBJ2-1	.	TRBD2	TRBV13	TGTGCCAGCAGCTCGAGACTAGCGGGAGGGCAGGTGTTAAATGAGCAGTTCTTC	CASSSRLAGGQVLNEQFF
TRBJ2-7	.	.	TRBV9	TGTGCCAGCAGCGTCTCCAGCGGGTACGAGCAGTACTTC	CASSVSSGYEQYF
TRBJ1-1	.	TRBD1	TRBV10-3	TGTGCCATCAGTGACCCGACCAGGGGGCTCAGTCCTGAAGCTTTCTTT	CAISDPTRGLSPEAFF
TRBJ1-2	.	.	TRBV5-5	TGTGCCAGCAGCCCAGCTGCCGGGAACCATGGCTACACCTTC	CASSPAAGNHGYTF
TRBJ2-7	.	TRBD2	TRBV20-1	TGCAGTGCTAGTCCCGGCCTAGCGGGAGAGGAGCAGTACTTC	CSASPGLAGEEQYF
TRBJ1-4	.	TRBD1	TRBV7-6	TGTGCCAGCAGCTTAGTGTACAGGGGGACTGAAAAACTGTTTTTT	CASSLVYRGTEKLFF
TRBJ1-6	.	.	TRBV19	TGTGCCAGTGCACAGGGCGCCTATAATTCACCCCTCCACTTT	CASAQGAYNSPLHF
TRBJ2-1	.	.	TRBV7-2	TGTGCCAGCAGCTCCCCAATAGGGACATACAATGAGCAGTTCTTC	CASSSPIGTYNEQFF
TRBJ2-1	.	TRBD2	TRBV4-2	TGTGCCAGCAGCCAAGAGACTAGCGGGGGGTACGATGAGCAGTTCTTC	CASSQETSGGYDEQFF
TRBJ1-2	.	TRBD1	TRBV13	TGTGCCAGCAGCTCCGACAGGGACGTCAACTATGGCTACACCTTC	CASSSDRDVNYGYTF
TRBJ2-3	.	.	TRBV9	TGTGCCAGCAGCGTAGTAGGGGGAGACACAGATACGCAGTATTTT	CASSVVGGDTDTQYF
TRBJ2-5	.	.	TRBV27	TGTGCCAGTAGGGGACTCTTCGGGACCCAGTACTTC	CASRGLFGTQYF
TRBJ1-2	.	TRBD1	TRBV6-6	TGTGCCAGCAGTTCCGGACAGGGGTATGGCTACACCTTC	CASSSGQGYGYTF
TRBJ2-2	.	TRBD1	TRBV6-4	TGTGCCAGCGGGACAGGGGACTTCACCGGGGAGCTGTTTTTT	CASGTGDFTGELFF